The 25 T cell receptor beta chains presented below share a single source sample, sequenced in a study of blood T cell repertoires in COVID-19 (dated by TCRdb to the early 2020s). Library preparation employed the immunoSEQ multiplex PCR assay. TCRdb retrieved this table from immuneACCESS and kept in-frame rearrangements only. Not all clones are present; in checked studies, unresolved V genes account for under half, and no reason is known for the remainder. A total of roughly 200,000 clones appear in this sample, 80% to 95% of them only once. Clones ranked in the top ten supply 0.5% to 0.55% of the sample. The sequencing input was peripheral blood. These TCRs come from a man aged 50 to 59 with acute or convalescent COVID-19.

V usage is TRBV10-3 and J usage is TRBJ1-4; 7 bases agree with TRBD1. In germline, CDR1 is ENHRY, CDR2 SYGVKD. CDR3 length: 15 residues. The trim removed 8 bases at V and 8 bases at J, leaving 14 bases unmatched. CDR3 loop: CAISGHQGVGEKLFF. As DNA, the CDR3 is TGTGCCATCTCAGGGCATCAGGGGGTTGGCGAAAAACTGTTTTTT.

A single count supports this clone. This chain links TRBV13 with TRBJ1-2; tentative D call: TRBD1 (6 bases). The CDR3 covers 14 residues. The germline V gene encodes CDR1 PRHDT and CDR2 FYEKMQ (reference sequence). The V end lost 6 bases, the J end lost 4 bases, and 15 bases lay between the germline ends. CDR3 bases: TGTGCCAGCAGGTTCCGAGGGGGGGCCTATGGCTACACCTTC. Protein: CASRFRGGAYGYTF.

This clone was observed a single time. The gene calls are TRBV19 and TRBJ1-5, with no clear D. V shed 4 bases and J shed 0 bases, with 13 bases lying between them. The CDR3 runs 16 residues. Germline CDR1 and CDR2: LNHDA and SQIVND (reference sequence). CDR3 in DNA: TGTGCCAGTAGTAATCCTGCTGTGGCTAGCAATCAGCCCCAGCATTTT. Translated: CASSNPAVASNQPQHF.

The CDR3 region is CASSFGNSPLHF. The CDR3 DNA reads as TGTGCCAGCAGTTTCGGGAATTCACCCCTCCACTTT. This chain links TRBV27 with TRBJ1-6; D call uncertain. V dropped 3 bases and J dropped 7 bases, with 4 bases sitting between them. Looked up from germline, CDR1 is MNHEY and CDR2 is SMNVEV (reference sequence). CDR3 size: 12 residues.

For the CDR3, the DNA is TGTGCCAGCAGCTCGGGACAGGGGCCCTCAGAGGCCCAGCATTTT. Protein: CASSSGQGPSEAQHF. The rearrangement joins TRBV3-1 (or the pseudogene TRBV3-2) to TRBJ1-5, with 10 bases fitting TRBD1. Germline V gene sequence: CDR1 LGHDT, CDR2 YNNKEL (reference sequence). The CDR3 has 15 amino acids. J lost 11 bases, V lost 5 bases, and 12 bases had no gene match.

The count of this clone is one. The chain carries TRBV28 and TRBJ2-7; 7 nucleotides match TRBD1. The CDR3 runs 15 residues. The ends lost 3 bases at V and 1 base at J; junction bases unmatched: 6. Germline CDR1 and CDR2: MDHEN and SYDVKM. The CDR3 region is CASSLDRPNSYEQYF. Here the CDR3 DNA reads TGTGCCAGCAGTTTGGACAGGCCCAATTCCTACGAGCAGTACTTC.

The rearrangement links TRBV5-4 to TRBJ2-5; 9 bases align to TRBD2. In germline, CDR1 is SGHNT, CDR2 YYREEE (reference sequence). V lost 3 bases and J lost 1; bases outside the gene matches: 10. CDR3 length equals 17 residues. The CDR3 region has the DNA TGTGCCAGCAGCTCCCGAGGCGGGGGGGTTATCCAAGAGACCCAGTACTTC. Its translation is CASSSRGGGVIQETQYF.

This clone was counted once. The gene calls are TRBV7-2 and TRBJ2-3; 7 bases match TRBD2. Losses at the gene ends were 5 bases for V and 4 bases for J; bases not matched to a gene: 12. This CDR3 contains 16 residues. Germline V gene data show CDR1 as SGHTA and CDR2 as FQGNSA. The CDR3 is CASSPLSPTSSDTQYF. CDR3 DNA: TGTGCCAGCAGCCCTCTGAGCCCGACTAGCTCAGATACGCAGTATTTT.

This sequence joins TRBV7-9 and TRBJ1-3; D not certain. Germline CDR1 SEHNR, CDR2 FQNEAQ (reference sequence). Trimming shortened V by 1 base and J by 0 bases, and 4 bases separated the two germline ends. The CDR3 has 14 amino acids. For the CDR3, the DNA is TGTGCCAGCAGCTTAGGTATCTCTGGAAACACCATATATTTT. Amino acid sequence: CASSLGISGNTIYF.

The chain combines TRBV25-1 with TRBJ2-6; 8 bases are a match to TRBD1. Trimming took 6 bases from V and 0 from J; bases not matched to a gene: 7. CDR1 is MGHDK, CDR2 SYGVNS, per germline. The length of the CDR3 is 17 residues. CDR3 residues: CASRIGQGSSGANVLTF. CDR3 DNA sequence: TGTGCCAGCAGGATCGGACAGGGATCCTCTGGGGCCAACGTCCTGACTTTC.

The chain uses TRBV5-1 and TRBJ2-1; TRBD2 agrees at 7 bases. CDR3 length: 16 amino acids. V lost 0 bases and J lost 3; bases outside the gene matches: 6. In germline, CDR1 is SGHRS, CDR2 YFSETQ. The chain's CDR3 is CASSLVRGVNYNEQFF. In DNA form, the CDR3 reads TGCGCCAGCAGCTTGGTACGGGGGGTTAACTACAATGAGCAGTTCTTC.

The chain carries TRBV6-6 and TRBJ1-1; no definite D call. This CDR3 is 16 amino acids long. Trimming removed 5 bases at V and 5 bases at J, with 21 bases between. Germline CDR1 is MNHNY and CDR2 is SVGAGI (reference sequence). The CDR3 coding sequence is TGTGCCAGCAGTGCAATGACATCCGGGCCGGGGACTGAAGCTTTCTTT. Residues: CASSAMTSGPGTEAFF.

This chain links TRBV30 with TRBJ1-1, with 7 bases matching TRBD1. There are 13 residues in the CDR3. The germline CDR1 and CDR2 sequences are GTSNPN and SVGIG (reference sequence). Trimming cost V 3 bases and J 4 bases; bases outside gene matches: 5. Here the CDR3 DNA reads TGTGCCTGGAGGGCGCAGGGGGGCACTGAAGCTTTCTTT. It specifies CAWRAQGGTEAFF.

The chain uses TRBV27 and TRBJ1-6; 7 bases are a match to TRBD1. This CDR3 is built from 16 residues. Germline-derived CDR1 and CDR2 are MNHEY and SMNVEV (reference sequence). The V and J ends lost 1 base and 7 bases, in that order; junction bases with no gene match: 7. The CDR3: CASSLWGQRFNSPLHF. The CDR3, as DNA: TGTGCCAGCAGTTTATGGGGACAGCGATTCAATTCACCCCTCCACTTT.

The V call is TRBV5-4, the J call TRBJ2-5; tentatively, D is TRBD2 (5 bases). Germline CDR1 reads SGHNT; CDR2 reads YYREEE (reference sequence). CDR3 length equals 13 residues. V was pared by 3 bases and J by 5 bases, with 11 bases between. For the CDR3, the DNA is TGTGCCAGCAGCTCGGACTCGGGGGAGACCCAGTACTTC. Its translation: CASSSDSGETQYF.

V is TRBV6-5 and J is TRBJ1-1; 8 nucleotides line up with TRBD1. Germline trimming cut 2 bases from V and 6 bases from J; bases unmatched to any gene: 8. Germline CDR1 reads MNHEY; CDR2 reads SVGAGI. The CDR3 has 15 amino acids. CDR3 sequence: CASSYNRQGMAEAFF. DNA of the CDR3: TGTGCCAGCAGTTACAATAGACAGGGGATGGCTGAAGCTTTCTTT.

V gene TRBV19 combines with J gene TRBJ1-3; the D gene is possibly TRBD1 (5 bases). Trimming took off 4 bases at V and 0 bases at J, with 7 bases between the two ends. CDR1 and CDR2 from the germline V gene are LNHDA and SQIVND (reference sequence). The CDR3 loop spans 14 amino acids. The CDR3, as DNA: TGTGCCAGTAGTAATCAGGGCTCTGGAAACACCATATATTTT. Translation: CASSNQGSGNTIYF.

This rearrangement joins TRBV6-2 or TRBV6-3 to TRBJ2-2, with D possibly matching TRBD2 (6 bases). Trimming took off 2 bases at V and 0 bases at J, with 16 bases between the two ends. The CDR3 runs 18 residues. Germline V gene lookup returns CDR1 MNHEY and CDR2 SVGEGT. The CDR3: CASSYKWRVRPNTGELFF. The CDR3 DNA reads as TGTGCCAGCAGTTACAAGTGGAGGGTACGACCGAACACCGGGGAGCTGTTTTTT.

This chain joins TRBV27 and TRBJ2-2, with 12 bases identical to TRBD2. Germline V lookup: CDR1 MNHEY, CDR2 SMNVEV (reference sequence). V gave up 1 base and J gave up 6 bases; unmatched junction bases: 12. The CDR3 runs 19 residues. For the CDR3, the DNA is TGTGCCAGCAGTTTATTTCTAGCGGGGGGGCATAGCGGCCCCGGGGAGCTGTTTTTT. Translation: CASSLFLAGGHSGPGELFF.

The chain has TRBV6-1 and TRBJ2-7; D call uncertain. Between the trimmed V and J ends, which lost 0 bases and 3 bases, there was a span of 9 bases. CDR3 size: 14 residues. Germline CDR1 reads MNHNS; CDR2 reads SASEGT. The CDR3 nucleotides read TGTGCCAGCAGTGAAGCAAGCCCCCTCTACGAGCAGTACTTC. This codes for CASSEASPLYEQYF.

The CDR3 sequence is CASSQPGLLAKNIQYF. DNA for the CDR3: TGTGCCAGCAGTCAACCGGGACTATTAGCCAAAAACATTCAGTACTTC. The chain uses TRBV27 and TRBJ2-4; 7 positions match TRBD2. J lost 0 bases, V lost 5 bases, and 7 bases had no gene match. The CDR3 is made up of 16 amino acids. Germline lookup yields CDR1 MNHEY and CDR2 SMNVEV (reference sequence).

This chain connects TRBV28 to TRBJ2-3; D is perhaps TRBD2 (5 bases). V lost 5 bases, J lost 2 bases, and 17 bases lay in between. The CDR3 consists of 16 residues. Germline V gives CDR1 MDHEN, CDR2 SYDVKM. The CDR3 reads CASSPYRGAITDTQYF. Written as DNA, the CDR3 is TGTGCCAGCAGTCCCTACCGGGGAGCTATCACAGATACGCAGTATTTT.

The genes are TRBV3-1 (or the pseudogene TRBV3-2) and TRBJ2-2; possible D gene TRBD1, 6 bases. V lost 3 bases, J lost 6 bases, and 11 bases lay in between. This CDR3 has 14 amino acids. The germline gives CDR1 LGHDT, CDR2 YNNKEL (reference sequence). CDR3 sequence (DNA): TGTGCCAGCAGCCACCATTCAGGGGCCGGGGAGCTGTTTTTT. Translated, it gives CASSHHSGAGELFF.

The chain is built from TRBV12-3 or TRBV12-4 and TRBJ2-1, with D possibly matching TRBD1 (7 bases). The CDR3 extends over 12 amino acids. V was cut by 2 bases and J by 16 bases, with 15 bases left in between. CDR3 residues: CASSLTGEEKFF. The CDR3 bases are TGTGCCAGCAGTTTAACAGGGGAGGAAAAATTCTTC.

This clone has a single count. The J gene is TRBJ1-2, the V gene TRBV6-2 or TRBV6-3; TRBD1 matches at 7 bases. Germline V lookup: CDR1 MNHEY, CDR2 SVGEGT. The CDR3 is 13 amino acids. The J segment lost 7 bases and the V segment lost 5 bases, leaving 7 bases of the junction unmatched. CDR3 in amino acids: CASSLGTAGGYTF. CDR3 coding DNA: TGTGCCAGCAGTCTAGGGACAGCTGGTGGCTACACCTTC.